What follows is one T cell receptor beta chain and its context. This CDR3 has 14 residues. Germline-derived CDR1 and CDR2 are LGHNA and YNFKEQ. V was clipped by 4 bases and J by 3 bases; unmatched bases: 3. This sample stems from a study of blood T cell repertoires in COVID-19. On the study more broadly: Sites across the United States, Italy and Spain contributed samples from acute and convalescent COVID-19.

Symptom resolution, clearance, or two negative PCRs marked donors in Cohort 3 as recovered. The data were produced by immunoSEQ multiplex PCR, yet TCRdb's version contains in-frame clones alone and is incomplete. The sample lists around 150,000 clones; roughly 80% were seen once. The chain carries TRBV4-2 and TRBJ2-3; 8 nucleotides align to TRBD2. This clonotype was sampled from a woman aged 60-75 years who had recovered from COVID-19. Sequencing was done on a sample of PBMCs or T cells enriched from blood (not recorded which). The DNA of the CDR3 is TGTGCCAGCAGCCCCGTAGCGGGGACAGATACGCAGTATTTT. It translates to CASSPVAGTDTQYF.